Listed here is a single T cell receptor beta chain. Its antigen is currently unknown. This CDR3 is 16 amino acids long. V shed 5 bases, J shed 4 bases, and the junction held 6 bases outside the gene matches. Germline loops: CDR1 KGHSH, CDR2 LQKENI. These data originate in a study of siplizumab effects on memory and regulatory T cells. General study findings and limits: Proliferating Tregs in siplizumab cultures were never verified as suppressive. Naive T cells looked more diverse than memory cells, and they looked like major contributors to the alloresponse. Most proliferating CD4+ or CD8+ clones, roughly 75-97%, had no naive or memory assignment.

Sequencing was performed with immunoSEQ multiplex PCR; in TCRdb, only in-frame clones are kept and a portion is missing. The repertoire holds fewer than 120,000 clones, roughly 92% seen once, with 1.3% in the top ten. The sequence was collected from a human donor in good health. The chain carries TRBV18 and TRBJ2-6, with 9 bases fitting TRBD2. The sequencing sample was made of CD4+ T cells sorted from blood. The CDR3 coding sequence is TGTGCCAGCTCATCCTTAGCGGGAGTGGGGGCCAACGTCCTGACTTTC. Translation: CASSSLAGVGANVLTF.